This T cell receptor beta chain is drawn from a study of T cell responses to AZD1222 COVID-19 vaccine. About the research overall: Doses given second, at about 4 or about 12 weeks, were pooled. General observations from the study: Spike-specific TCR repertoires showed rising breadth and depth after two AZD1222 doses. Only after the peak T cell response were repertoires sampled. In a largely white British group with more females than males, clonal diversity was possibly underestimated.

Profiling relied on immunoSEQ multiplex PCR, and the TCRdb table lists in-frame clones only, not all of them. This table has approximately 140,000 clones, about 92% appearing once. To note about this clone: Its matching antigen is unknown.

The CDR3 is 14 amino acids. Trimming stripped 0 bases from V and 1 base from J, with 7 bases between. Germline-derived CDR1 and CDR2 are SGHNT and YYREEE (reference sequence). Sequenced material: peripheral blood, taken on day 0 of AZD1222 vaccination. The chain is built from TRBV5-4 and TRBJ1-2, with D possibly being TRBD1 (5 bases). The sequence was collected from an adult in good health. In DNA, the CDR3 is TGTGCCAGCAGCTTGGGACAGAATAACTATGGCTACACCTTC. Amino acids: CASSLGQNNYGYTF.